This T cell receptor (beta chain) was identified in a study of T-cell memory formation after mild COVID-19. Broader study findings: Researchers found some responding clones in pre-infection memory, a sign that cross-reactive memory joined. Contracting clones from day 15 to 85 had balanced CD4/CD8; later expanders favoured CD4+. CD4+ clones that contracted lay mainly in CM and EM; CD8+ ones lay in EMRA.

The CDR3 spans 16 residues. Germline CDR1 reads SGHVS; CDR2 reads FNYEAQ. Trimming cost V 0 bases and J 5 bases, with 13 bases left between them. TCRalpha and TCRbeta libraries used 5'RACE with constant-segment primers and UMIs. In TCRdb, the 5' RACE reads were re-called with MiXCR into one record per CDR3 protein. This sample has around 200,000 distinct CDR3 sequences, with roughly 20% found just once. This clonotype appeared many times. The antigen is undetermined. The rearrangement joins TRBV7-6 to TRBJ2-2; D gene uncertain. Material for sequencing was PBMCs or a T cell subset sorted from them (not recorded which). This sequence was found in a man between 18 and 29 years old who had mild COVID-19 (a few samples of this study predate the infection). Cell type and time point are not known. In nucleotides, the CDR3 is TGTGCCAGCAGCTTAGCCGCACCAGTGGGAACCGGGGAGCTGTTTTTT. Amino acids: CASSLAAPVGTGELFF.